The next 19 T cell receptor beta chains were all read from a single sample in a study of low-dose radiotherapy and immunotherapy resistance in tumors. As to time point: before trial treatment. Primers used for first-strand cDNA, a TRAV- and TRBV-specific set, covered both alpha and beta chains. TCR amplification ran 20 PCR cycles using constant-region and V-primer adapter primers. TCRdb re-called the reads through MiXCR, storing one row per CDR3 protein. The data contain over 70,000 distinct CDR3 sequences, more than 25% of them singletons. Source: PBMCs, taken before treatment. The receptors were sampled from a female donor with ovarian cancer.

The chain carries TRBV6-2 or TRBV6-3 and TRBJ2-7, with D perhaps matching TRBD1 (6 bases). V shed 5 bases and J shed 5 bases, with 19 bases lying between them. The CDR3 spans 15 residues. Germline CDR1 and CDR2: MNHEY and SVGEGT. The DNA for the CDR3 is TGTGCCAGCAGTGATAAGTCCACAGGGCGCAACGAGCAGTACTTC. This codes for CASSDKSTGRNEQYF.

There are many counts of this clonotype. V is TRBV5-1 and J is TRBJ2-2; 10 bases fit TRBD1. Germline V CDR1 and CDR2: SGHRS, YFSETQ. This CDR3 comprises 16 residues. With 3 bases clipped from V and 0 bases from J, the junction kept 2 bases outside the gene matches. The CDR3 region is CASSSGQGANTGELFF. DNA of the CDR3: TGCGCCAGCAGCTCCGGACAGGGGGCGAACACCGGGGAGCTGTTTTTT.

This clonotype has more than one count but fewer than ten. The rearrangement links TRBV20-1 to TRBJ2-5; 14 bases fit TRBD2. The CDR3 covers 18 residues. Per germline, CDR1 DFQATT and CDR2 SNEGSKA (reference sequence). CDR3 in DNA: TGCAGCCCAAAGACTAGCGGGGGGGCGTTAGGATCCCAAGAGACCCAGTACTTC. Its protein product is CSPKTSGGALGSQETQYF.

This clonotype showed up many times. This chain joins TRBV12-3 or TRBV12-4 and TRBJ1-1, with D unclear. The CDR3 spans 14 residues. Between the trimmed V and J ends, which lost 5 bases and 1 base, there was a span of 11 bases. The CDR3 is CASSPTTANTEAFF. As DNA, the CDR3 is TGTGCCAGCAGTCCAACGACGGCGAACACTGAAGCTTTCTTT.

In this sample, this clonotype turned up many times. CDR3 residues: CASSLRQGGWNEQFF. Here the CDR3 DNA reads TGTGCCAGCAGTTTAAGGCAGGGTGGATGGAATGAGCAGTTCTTC. The chain recombines TRBV12-3 or TRBV12-4 with TRBJ2-1, with a weak D call TRBD1 (5 bases). With 2 bases removed from V and 7 bases from J, the gap between germline ends came to 15 bases. This CDR3 contains 15 residues.

This clonotype is labeled medium-sized. V usage is TRBV28 and J usage is TRBJ2-7; D is unresolved. This CDR3 is built from 15 residues. Germline CDR1 and CDR2: MDHEN and SYDVKM. V was pared by 6 bases and J by 2 bases, with 17 bases between. In nucleotides, the CDR3 is TGTGCCAGCAGCCCACCCGGACCACTGGCCTACGAGCAGTACTTC. Its translation: CASSPPGPLAYEQYF. Complete variable domain (other parts from reference TRBV28 and TRBJ2-7): DVKVTQSSRYLVKRTGEKVFLECVQDMDHENMFWYRQDPGLGLRLIYFSYDVKMKEKGDIPEGYSVSREKKERFSLILESASTNQTSMYLCASSPPGPLAYEQYFGPGTRLTVT.

This clonotype was found many times. The genes are TRBV10-3 and TRBJ1-5; a weak D match, TRBD1 (6 bases). From germline, CDR1 is ENHRY and CDR2 SYGVKD. This CDR3 is built from 14 residues. V lost 5 bases and J lost 5, with 13 bases in between. The CDR3 nucleotides are TGTGCCATCAGTCCTGGGGGGGGCTATCAGCCCCAGCATTTT. It codes for CAISPGGGYQPQHF.

This clonotype was recorded at least ten times. This chain links TRBV29-1 with TRBJ1-1; D unresolved. The CDR3 spans 11 residues. Germline CDR1 is SQVTM and CDR2 is ANQGSEA. V was shortened by 8 bases and J by 1 base, with 8 bases between the two germline ends. As DNA, the CDR3 is TGCAGCTTTACAGAGAACACTGAAGCTTTCTTT. It encodes CSFTENTEAFF. The whole variable domain, remainder taken from reference TRBV29-1 and TRBJ1-1, is SAVISQKPSRDICQRGTSLTIQCQVDSQVTMMFWYRQQPGQSLTLIATANQGSEATYESGFVIDKFPISRPNLTFSTLTVSNMSPEDSSIYLCSFTENTEAFFGQGTRLTVV.

The CDR3 spells CSARGLRYYGYTF. The CDR3, as DNA: TGCAGTGCTAGAGGACTGCGCTACTATGGCTACACCTTC. The chain couples TRBV20-1 to TRBJ1-2; no firm D call. The CDR3 is 13 amino acids. Germline V gives CDR1 DFQATT, CDR2 SNEGSKA (reference sequence). The V end lost 1 base, the J end lost 3 bases, and 9 bases lay between the germline ends.

A word on this clonotype: The DNA is left out, because the CDR3 cannot be placed on it with certainty; the CDR3 is given as TCRdb lists it. CDR3: CASSSAANTGELFFF. This chain joins TRBV7-2 and TRBJ2-2. In germline, CDR1 is SGHTA, CDR2 FQGNSA. With termini counted, the CDR3 has 15 amino acids.

The genes are TRBV20-1 and TRBJ2-3; D is ambiguous. CDR1 DFQATT and CDR2 SNEGSKA come from the germline V gene (reference sequence). The CDR3 has 15 residues. V lost 3 bases and J 1 base, leaving 14 bases between the germline ends. The CDR3 region has the DNA TGCAGTGCTAGCCTCGTGTATCGCGGCACAGATACGCAGTATTTT. Amino acid sequence: CSASLVYRGTDTQYF.

This clonotype was seen just once. V is TRBV4-1 and J is TRBJ2-7; 8 positions match TRBD2. J lost 0 bases, V lost 3 bases, and 4 bases had no gene match. This CDR3 is 15 amino acids long. The germline gives CDR1 MGHRA, CDR2 YSYEKL. For the CDR3, the DNA is TGCGCCAGCAGCCAGGGGAGCGGGGGCTCCTACGAGCAGTACTTC. Protein: CASSQGSGGSYEQYF.

As concerns this clonotype: A junction end diverges from the germline sequence, so it may reflect a read error. This sequence joins TRBV5-5 and TRBJ1-1; perhaps TRBD1 as D (6 bases). The CDR3 covers 14 residues. Germline assignment: CDR1 SGHKS and CDR2 YYEKEE (reference sequence). CDR3 protein: CVSSLAGTRREAFF. CDR3 bases: TGTGTCAGCAGCTTGGCCGGGACACGTCGTGAAGCTTTCTTT.

Comment on this clonotype: One end of the junction does not line up with germline, which may come from a read error. V and J are TRBV4-3 and TRBJ2-1, with TRBD2 identical over 8 bases. This CDR3 has 13 residues. Per germline, CDR1 LGHNA and CDR2 YSLEER. The CDR3 nucleotides are TGCACCAGCAGCCCTCTAGCGGGCTATGAGCAGTTCTTT. This codes for CTSSPLAGYEQFF.

The chain joins TRBV5-1 to TRBJ2-2; the D is unclear. This CDR3 contains 16 residues. Trimming removed 1 base from V and 0 bases from J, with 10 bases in between. Germline V gives CDR1 SGHRS, CDR2 YFSETQ. The DNA of the CDR3 is TGCGCCAGCAGCTTGACCGGCGTTCCGAACACCGGGGAGCTGTTTTTT. Protein: CASSLTGVPNTGELFF.

The chain couples TRBV28 to TRBJ2-2, with D possibly called TRBD1 or TRBD2 (5 bases each). Trimming removed 5 bases at V and 5 bases at J, with 15 bases between. This CDR3 has 15 amino acids. The germline V gene has CDR1 MDHEN and CDR2 SYDVKM. The CDR3 reads CASSVAIRETGELFF. The CDR3 coding sequence is TGTGCCAGCAGTGTGGCAATCAGGGAGACCGGGGAGCTGTTTTTT.

In this sample, this clonotype turned up many times. This sequence joins TRBV20-1 and TRBJ1-3; D gene uncertain. Trimming took 1 base from V and 0 from J, leaving 10 bases between them. The CDR3 totals 15 residues. The V gene's germline CDR1 is DFQATT and CDR2 SNEGSKA (reference sequence). The CDR3 sequence: CSARALRSSGNTIYF. CDR3 nucleotides: TGCAGTGCTAGAGCATTGCGTAGCTCTGGAAACACCATATATTTT.

This clonotype was observed many times. The chain has TRBV5-5 and TRBJ2-3, with 9 bases matching TRBD1. The germline V gene encodes CDR1 SGHKS and CDR2 YYEKEE (reference sequence). The CDR3 has 15 residues. V shed 4 bases and J 2 bases; nucleotides not matched to a gene: 5. CDR3 nucleotides: TGTGCCAGCAGCAGGACAGGGGCGATCACAGATACGCAGTATTTT. Residues: CASSRTGAITDTQYF.

This clonotype has only a few counts. J is TRBJ2-3 and V is TRBV5-4, with D possibly matching TRBD1 (6 bases). Germline V CDR1 and CDR2: SGHNT, YYREEE (reference sequence). The CDR3 spans 15 residues. V dropped 4 bases and J dropped 2 bases, with 14 bases sitting between them. As DNA, the CDR3 is TGTGCCAGCAGCGAACGGACAGACTACACAGATACGCAGTATTTT. This translates into CASSERTDYTDTQYF.